Listed here are 13 T cell receptor beta chains from one sample, sequenced in a study of T cell repertoires in cytomegalovirus infection. TCRdb redid the calling of the reads with MiXCR, one entry per CDR3 protein. The table shows about 440,000 distinct CDR3 sequences, with 31% occurring only once. The sample comprised PBMCs. These receptors originate from a human donor in good health (CMV status not recorded). Some clones in this sample may be carry-over from other donors' samples.

The chain combines TRBV27 with TRBJ1-4, with 9 bases that match TRBD1. The V gene end was trimmed by 4 bases and the J gene end by 8 bases; junction bases not matched to a gene: 5. CDR1 is MNHEY, CDR2 SMNVEV, per germline (reference sequence). This CDR3 is 14 amino acids long. CDR3 sequence reads: CASSSGTGHEKLFF. The CDR3 nucleotides are TGTGCCAGCAGTTCTGGGACAGGGCACGAAAAACTGTTTTTT.

V and J are TRBV18 and TRBJ2-1, with 7 nucleotides matching TRBD2. V was pared by 1 base and J by 6 bases, with 18 bases of the junction left unmatched. The CDR3 totals 19 residues. Looked up from germline, CDR1 is KGHSH and CDR2 is LQKENI. CDR3 region: CASSPLGLTGGIAGNEQFF. The CDR3 DNA is TGTGCCAGCTCACCACTAGGACTCACCGGGGGGATAGCGGGCAATGAGCAGTTCTTC.

This clonotype showed up many times. The genes are TRBV20-1 and TRBJ1-5; TRBD1 matches at 8 bases. Trimming took 2 bases from V and 1 from J; bases not matched to a gene: 4. The germline gives CDR1 DFQATT, CDR2 SNEGSKA (reference sequence). CDR3 length equals 15 residues. Written as DNA, the CDR3 is TGCAGTGCTAGACCGGGACAGGCAAGCAATCAGCCCCAGCATTTT. Protein product: CSARPGQASNQPQHF.

In its sample, this clonotype was seen many times. The rearrangement links TRBV12-3 or TRBV12-4 to TRBJ1-5; tentative D call: TRBD1 (5 bases). The CDR3 totals 15 residues. Trimming took off 6 bases at V and 0 bases at J, with 12 bases between the two ends. This CDR3 is CASSTRQYSNQPQHF. In nucleotides, the CDR3 is TGTGCCAGCAGCACTCGACAGTATAGCAATCAGCCCCAGCATTTT.

This clonotype has just a few counts. The chain employs TRBV27 and TRBJ2-5; tentative D call: TRBD2 (6 bases). V was clipped by 0 bases and J by 5 bases, with 19 bases between them. The germline V gene has CDR1 MNHEY and CDR2 SMNVEV (reference sequence). The CDR3 sequence is 17 residues long. CDR3 sequence: CASSLSFGTRAGETQYF. The CDR3 DNA reads TGTGCCAGCAGTTTATCATTTGGGACCCGGGCGGGGGAGACCCAGTACTTC.

This clonotype was observed at least ten times. CDR3 in amino acids: CASSPYRGRETQYF. The CDR3 DNA follows: TGTGCCAGCAGCCCTTACAGGGGAAGGGAGACCCAGTACTTC. V and J are TRBV4-2 and TRBJ2-5; the match to TRBD1 covers 7 bases. V gave up 4 bases and J gave up 5 bases; unmatched junction bases: 7. Germline assignment: CDR1 LGHNA and CDR2 YNFKEQ. This CDR3 contains 14 residues.

This clonotype was seen at least ten times. The CDR3 reads CASSLGQSTDTQYF. The CDR3 bases are TGTGCCAGCAGCTTAGGGCAGAGCACAGATACGCAGTATTTT. The chain employs TRBV7-2 and TRBJ2-3; the D is unclear. Germline V CDR1 and CDR2: SGHTA, FQGNSA. The V and J ends lost 1 base and 0 bases respectively, with 5 bases between them. The CDR3 consists of 14 residues.

The chain couples TRBV6-2 or TRBV6-3 to TRBJ1-1; D is ambiguous. This CDR3 comprises 12 residues. V lost 5 bases and J lost 7, with 11 bases in between. Germline V gives CDR1 MNHEY, CDR2 SVGEGT. This chain's CDR3 is CASSLDRYEAFF. CDR3 sequence (DNA): TGTGCCAGCAGTCTGGACCGATATGAAGCTTTCTTT.

This clonotype was counted only a few times. The chain carries TRBV6-6 and TRBJ1-5; 9 positions match TRBD1. J gave up 0 bases and V 0 bases, and 3 bases lay outside the gene matches. Germline loops: CDR1 MNHNY, CDR2 SVGAGI (reference sequence). The CDR3 extends over 17 amino acids. In nucleotides, the CDR3 is TGTGCCAGCAGTTACTCGGGACAGGGATATAGCAATCAGCCCCAGCATTTT. Protein product: CASSYSGQGYSNQPQHF.

This clonotype was seen ten or more times. The chain couples TRBV7-6 to TRBJ1-1; D not resolved. Germline values: CDR1 SGHVS, CDR2 FNYEAQ. Between the trimmed V and J ends, which lost 1 base and 7 bases, there was a span of 7 bases. The CDR3 has 12 amino acids. This chain's CDR3 is CASSLGGNEAFF. Here the CDR3 DNA reads TGTGCCAGCAGCTTAGGAGGGAATGAAGCTTTCTTT.

The CDR3 DNA reads TGTGCCAGCAGTGCGTCTCCGGGACAGGCCAGCAATGAGCAGTTCTTC. Protein product: CASSASPGQASNEQFF. This chain joins TRBV28 and TRBJ2-1, with 8 bases fitting TRBD1. Trimming cost V 5 bases and J 6 bases; bases outside gene matches: 12. Germline V gene data show CDR1 as MDHEN and CDR2 as SYDVKM. The CDR3 contains 16 residues. Together with reference TRBV28 and TRBJ2-1, the CDR3 gives the full variable domain: DVKVTQSSRYLVKRTGEKVFLECVQDMDHENMFWYRQDPGLGLRLIYFSYDVKMKEKGDIPEGYSVSREKKERFSLILESASTNQTSMYLCASSASPGQASNEQFFGPGTRLTVL.

J is TRBJ1-1 and V is TRBV5-4, with TRBD1 as a possible D gene (5 bases). The V gene's germline CDR1 is SGHNT and CDR2 YYREEE (reference sequence). The CDR3 loop spans 14 amino acids. The ends were cut back, 5 bases at V and 6 bases at J, with 17 bases in the middle. CDR3 protein: CASSLRDAGAEAFF. CDR3 bases: TGTGCCAGCAGTCTGAGGGACGCGGGGGCTGAAGCTTTCTTT.

The chain recombines TRBV7-6 with TRBJ2-3; TRBD2 aligns across 9 bases. Looked up from germline, CDR1 is SGHVS and CDR2 is FNYEAQ. The CDR3 runs to 16 residues. The trim removed 4 bases at V and 3 bases at J, leaving 8 bases unmatched. The DNA for the CDR3 is TGTGCCAGCAGCTCATATAGCGGGGGTTCTACAGATACGCAGTATTTT. It codes for CASSSYSGGSTDTQYF.